What follows describes a single TCR beta chain. Its antigen is currently unknown. This entry is derived from a study of monozygotic twins with inflammatory bowel disease. Study conclusions and caveats: Similarity of repertoires did not differ between concordant and discordant twins, possibly from limited power. In the analysis, different T cell subtypes could not be told apart.

Germline CDR1 and CDR2: SGHNT and YYREEE (reference sequence). This CDR3 is built from 15 residues. TCRdb reprocessed the 5' RACE reads and reports one entry per CDR3 protein, with no DNA. The table lists over 120,000 distinct CDR3 sequences. The receptor was derived from a human donor with ulcerative colitis or Crohn's disease, or a healthy co-twin of an affected twin (not recorded which). The chain employs TRBV5-4 and TRBJ2-1; without DNA, the TCRdb call of TRBD1 cannot be checked. Sequencing used blood. CDR3 sequence: CASSFGTGDYNEQFF.